This is a list of T cell receptor beta chains from one sample in a study of cytomegalovirus exposure and HLA in healthy donors. The table came from immunoSEQ multiplex PCR; TCRdb's copy has only in-frame clones and leaves some out. The sample holds around 150,000 clones, about 90% seen once. Sequenced input: PBMCs. These receptors all stem from a woman in her late teens or twenties in good health and CMV-seropositive. Each CDR3 is given with its conserved first and last residue. The D gene is left open where the match is weak. Size tells how often a clone was seen (once, few, many) or the class of an expanded clone, and some rows leave it out.

abundance	v_gene	d_gene	j_gene	CDR3nt	CDR3aa
.	TRBV19	TRBD2	TRBJ2-1	TGTGCCAGTAGTACCCGCCCTCTAGCGGGGGGCATAAATGAGCAGTTCTTC	CASSTRPLAGGINEQFF
.	TRBV5-1	TRBD1	TRBJ2-3	TGCGCCAGCAGCTTGGCCGGGACAGGGGTAGATACGCAGTATTTT	CASSLAGTGVDTQYF
.	TRBV15	.	TRBJ1-2	TGTGCCACCAGCAGAGTAGCCAGTCTGGGCTATGGCTACACCTTC	CATSRVASLGYGYTF
few	TRBV2	TRBD2	TRBJ2-7	TGTGCCAGCAGCGTCGGGGGGGCCTACGAGCAGTACTTC	CASSVGGAYEQYF
.	TRBV2	.	TRBJ1-5	TGTGCCAGCAGTGAGAAGCCCAGCAATCAGCCCCAGCATTTT	CASSEKPSNQPQHF
.	TRBV7-2	TRBD2	TRBJ2-7	TGTGCCAGCAGCCTAACGACTAGCGGACTATACGAGCAGTACTTC	CASSLTTSGLYEQYF
.	TRBV28	.	TRBJ2-5	TGTGCCAGCAGTTTTGACCGGGACATGAGGGAAGAGACCCAGTACTTC	CASSFDRDMREETQYF
.	TRBV14	TRBD1	TRBJ2-7	TGTGCCAGCAGCCCCCGGGACAGAGACTACGAGCAGTACTTC	CASSPRDRDYEQYF
.	TRBV10-3	TRBD2	TRBJ2-7	TGTGCCATCAGTGAGTCGGCAATAGCGGGTGAGCAGTACTTC	CAISESAIAGEQYF
once	TRBV28	TRBD1	TRBJ1-5	TGTGCCACCACAGACCTCGACAGGGATAGCAATCAGCCCCAGCATTTT	CATTDLDRDSNQPQHF
.	TRBV4-1	.	TRBJ1-2	TGCGCCAGCAGCCAATATGGCTTGGCGGGCTATGGCTACACCTTC	CASSQYGLAGYGYTF
.	TRBV18	.	TRBJ2-5	TGTGCCAGCTCCCGGGAGAGCCGGGGACAAGAGACCCAGTACTTC	CASSRESRGQETQYF
.	TRBV7-8	.	TRBJ1-5	TGTGCCAGCAGCTTAGCCCGAACGGGTAGCAATCAGCCCCAGCATTTT	CASSLARTGSNQPQHF
.	TRBV6-4	.	TRBJ1-6	TGTGCCAGCAGTGTTCAGGAAAATTCACCCCTCCACTTT	CASSVQENSPLHF
.	TRBV5-1	TRBD1	TRBJ2-5	TGCGCCAGCAGCTTTCCGTTGACCGGGACAGGGCGAGAGACCCAGTACTTC	CASSFPLTGTGRETQYF
.	TRBV9	.	TRBJ2-6	TGTGCCAGCAGCGTAGCCGCGGGAGGGGCCAACGTCCTGACTTTC	CASSVAAGGANVLTF
.	TRBV28	TRBD2	TRBJ2-7	TGTGCCAGCAGTTTAGCTTGGCCTAGCGGGAGTAGGGTGGTCTCCTACGAGCAGTACTTC	CASSLAWPSGSRVVSYEQYF
.	TRBV2	TRBD2	TRBJ2-3	TGTGCCAGCAGTGAGGAGGAGGCGGGGGGGCTGAATACGCAGTATTTT	CASSEEEAGGLNTQYF
.	TRBV5-1	.	TRBJ2-5	TGCGCCAGTAAAAACAGGGACAAGCTACGGGAGACCCAGTACTTC	CASKNRDKLRETQYF
.	TRBV4-1	TRBD1	TRBJ2-4	TGCGCCAGCAGCCACAACTCCCCGGGACAGGGTGCCGCCAAAAACATTCAGTACTTC	CASSHNSPGQGAAKNIQYF
.	TRBV2	.	TRBJ2-2	TGTGCCAGCAGTGCTTTGCGGGGCCCGAACACCGGGGAGCTGTTTTTT	CASSALRGPNTGELFF
once	TRBV2	TRBD2	TRBJ2-3	TGTGCCACCGGGACTAGCGGGATACGCACAGATACGCAGTATTTT	CATGTSGIRTDTQYF
once	TRBV18	.	TRBJ1-5	TGTGCCAGCTCGCCCGACAGAATTAGCAATCAGCCCCAGCATTTT	CASSPDRISNQPQHF
few	TRBV30	.	TRBJ1-2	TGTGCCTGGAGTGTACTCGATGGCTACACCTTC	CAWSVLDGYTF
.	TRBV2	.	TRBJ2-4	TGTGCCAGCAGTCCTCAGGTCCTAGCCAAAAACATTCAGTACTTC	CASSPQVLAKNIQYF
once	TRBV28	.	TRBJ2-5	TGTGCCAGCAGTCCCCGGGACACCCGAGGGGAGACCCAGTACTTC	CASSPRDTRGETQYF
.	TRBV6-1	TRBD1	TRBJ1-2	TGTGCCAGCATGACAGGGGATAAATCTAACTATGGCTACACCTTC	CASMTGDKSNYGYTF
.	TRBV19	TRBD2	TRBJ2-7	TGTGCCAGTGCACCCACCGGAGCGGGAGGGTACTACGAGCAGTACTTC	CASAPTGAGGYYEQYF